This T cell receptor beta chain is from a study of T cell changes during pregnancy in multiple sclerosis. CDR1 and CDR2 (germline): MNHEY, SMNVEV (reference sequence). This CDR3 is built from 12 residues. Trimming removed 2 bases from V and 7 bases from J, with 6 bases in between. Clones were sequenced by immunoSEQ multiplex PCR, and TCRdb holds only the in-frame ones, with some missing. The sample contains about 60,000 clones, 80% to 95% of which appear only once. The receptor was isolated from a female donor in good health, enrolled as a control in a pregnancy study. This material consisted of peripheral blood, taken in the second trimester of pregnancy. This chain connects TRBV27 to TRBJ2-1; no clear D gene. CDR3 region: CASSLAGNEQFF. The DNA for the CDR3 is TGTGCCAGCAGTTTAGCCGGGAATGAGCAGTTCTTC.